The 21 T cell receptor beta chains reported below all come from one sample, sequenced in a study of identical twins. TCRdb processed the 5' RACE reads anew with MiXCR; each CDR3 protein has one entry. In the table there are about 570,000 distinct CDR3 sequences, more than 9% of which are singletons. Another study also made use of these data, one on yellow fever vaccine responses in identical twins.

Material: PBMCs. The source of these receptors is a woman between 18 and 29 years old in good health.

This clonotype appeared many times. The DNA of the CDR3 is TGTGCCAGCAGTCAGCTAGCGGGAATGCCCTACGAGCAGTACTTC. This sequence encodes CASSQLAGMPYEQYF. This rearrangement joins TRBV6-2 or TRBV6-3 to TRBJ2-7; 9 positions match TRBD2. CDR1 MNHEY and CDR2 SVGEGT come from the germline V gene. J was trimmed by 2 bases and V by 5 bases; bases with no gene match: 7. The CDR3 consists of 15 residues.

This clonotype was counted a few times. The CDR3 is CASSLGTGGAGANVLTF. The CDR3 coding sequence is TGCGCCAGCAGCTTGGGGACAGGGGGCGCTGGGGCCAACGTCCTGACTTTC. The chain joins TRBV5-1 to TRBJ2-6; TRBD1 matches 11 bases. Germline CDR1 SGHRS, CDR2 YFSETQ. V lost 0 bases, J lost 2 bases, and 1 base stayed unmatched. This CDR3 region has 17 residues.

This clonotype was picked up a small number of times. The chain links TRBV29-1 to TRBJ1-2, with 9 bases fitting TRBD1. Trimming at V came to 2 bases and at J to 5 bases, leaving 6 bases not matched to a gene. Germline V gives CDR1 SQVTM, CDR2 ANQGSEA. The CDR3 is made up of 14 amino acids. This CDR3 is CSVERQGGGYGYTF. The CDR3 DNA reads TGCAGCGTTGAACGACAGGGGGGTGGGTATGGCTACACCTTC.

The chain links TRBV28 to TRBJ2-7; TRBD2 matches at 9 bases. Germline V gene sequence: CDR1 MDHEN, CDR2 SYDVKM. The V segment lost 5 bases and the J segment 5 bases; nucleotides outside the gene matches: 1. The CDR3 is 12 residues long. Here the CDR3 reads CASSGTSHEQYF. In DNA form, the CDR3 reads TGTGCCAGCAGTGGGACTAGCCACGAGCAGTACTTC.

This sequence joins TRBV5-1 and TRBJ2-2, with a weak D call TRBD1 (6 bases). Looked up from germline, CDR1 is SGHRS and CDR2 is YFSETQ. The CDR3 spans 13 residues. Trimming stripped 4 bases from V and 6 bases from J, with 10 bases between. Here the CDR3 reads CASSVGHPGELFF. The CDR3 DNA is TGCGCCAGCAGCGTGGGACACCCCGGGGAGCTGTTTTTT.

This clonotype was detected ten times or more. The J gene is TRBJ2-1, the V gene TRBV7-2, with TRBD2 as a possible D gene (5 bases). V was trimmed by 5 bases and J by 8 bases, leaving 10 bases between them. Germline lookup yields CDR1 SGHTA and CDR2 FQGNSA. This CDR3 is built from 12 residues. CDR3 coding DNA: TGTGCCAGCAGCGGGAGTGTTGATGAGCAGTTCTTC. It is translated as CASSGSVDEQFF.

V and J are TRBV6-1 and TRBJ1-3; 10 bases match TRBD1. Looked up from germline, CDR1 is MNHNS and CDR2 is SASEGT. V was pared by 11 bases and J by 4 bases, with 5 bases of the junction left unmatched. The CDR3 covers 13 residues. CDR3: CAGGDRGGNTIYF. The CDR3 DNA follows: TGTGCCGGGGGGGACAGGGGCGGAAACACCATATATTTT.

At least ten counts were recorded for this clonotype. Written as DNA, the CDR3 is TGTGCCAGCTCACACGTCGGGACAGGGAAACAGCCCCAGCATTTT. It yields the protein CASSHVGTGKQPQHF. This chain connects TRBV18 to TRBJ1-5, with 9 positions matching TRBD1. This CDR3 is built from 15 residues. V shed 4 bases and J 7 bases; nucleotides not matched to a gene: 8. Germline V lookup: CDR1 KGHSH, CDR2 LQKENI.

In its sample, this clonotype was seen many times. The DNA of the CDR3 is TGTGCCAGCAGTGGTGAGACAGACAACAATGAGCAGTTCTTC. It codes for CASSGETDNNEQFF. This chain connects TRBV6-4 to TRBJ2-1; possibly TRBD1 for D (5 bases). Trimming left V 4 bases short and J 5 bases short, with 12 bases between. Germline V CDR1 and CDR2: MRHNA, SNTAGT. CDR3 length: 14 amino acids.

This clonotype was seen ten or more times. V is TRBV10-3 and J is TRBJ2-7; possible D gene TRBD2, 5 bases. The V and J ends lost 0 bases and 6 bases respectively, with 18 bases between them. Germline V gene sequence: CDR1 ENHRY, CDR2 SYGVKD. The CDR3 is 16 residues long. CDR3 coding DNA: TGTGCCATCAGTGAGTCGACTCCTTGGGGAGAGGGCGAGCAGTACTTC. It specifies CAISESTPWGEGEQYF.

This clonotype has a handful of counts. The genes are TRBV7-8 and TRBJ2-1; 11 bases are shared with TRBD2. Germline loops: CDR1 SGHVS, CDR2 FQNEAQ. Losses at the gene ends were 6 bases for V and 7 bases for J; bases not matched to a gene: 14. This CDR3 spans 17 amino acids. CDR3 protein: CASRPGTSGRLLNEQFF. The CDR3 DNA reads TGTGCCAGCAGGCCCGGGACTAGCGGAAGACTTTTGAATGAGCAGTTCTTC.

This clonotype was picked up many times. V and J are TRBV20-1 and TRBJ2-3; D assignment may be TRBD1 or TRBD2 (5 bases each). Trimming pared 3 bases from V and 4 bases from J, leaving 8 bases between. CDR3 size: 12 residues. The germline V gene has CDR1 DFQATT and CDR2 SNEGSKA (reference sequence). The CDR3 nucleotides are TGCAGTGCTAGCGGGGCGGCAGATACGCAGTATTTT. Translation: CSASGAADTQYF.

V gene TRBV28 combines with J gene TRBJ2-3; the match to TRBD1 covers 10 bases. The CDR3 loop spans 15 amino acids. V trimming: 2 bases; J trimming: 14 bases; junction bases outside the gene matches: 13. Germline V gene sequence: CDR1 MDHEN, CDR2 SYDVKM. The CDR3 is CASSLPANGQGGRYF. The CDR3, as DNA: TGTGCCAGCAGTTTACCCGCGAATGGACAGGGGGGGCGGTATTTT.

This clonotype was detected a few times. The CDR3: CSASLGQGKVNNQPQHF. CDR3 coding DNA: TGCAGTGCTAGTTTGGGACAGGGAAAGGTGAACAATCAGCCCCAGCATTTT. The rearrangement uses TRBV20-1 and TRBJ1-5; 9 positions match TRBD1. The CDR3 has 17 residues. Unmatched junction bases numbered 12, after V lost 3 bases and J lost 3 bases. CDR1 and CDR2 (germline): DFQATT, SNEGSKA (reference sequence).

This clonotype was counted at least ten times. The V gene is TRBV6-1, the J gene TRBJ2-1, with D maybe TRBD1 (6 bases). V was trimmed by 6 bases and J by 0 bases, leaving 21 bases between them. Germline assignment: CDR1 MNHNS and CDR2 SASEGT. The CDR3 spans 18 residues. The CDR3 DNA reads as TGTGCCAGCAGCCCCGACACCATCAGGGGCATCTCCTACAATGAGCAGTTCTTC. It specifies CASSPDTIRGISYNEQFF.

This clonotype turned up a few times. This chain uses TRBV29-1 with TRBJ2-7, with D perhaps TRBD1 (5 bases). Trimming took 5 bases from V and 3 from J, leaving 26 bases between them. The length of the CDR3 is 17 residues. From germline, CDR1 is SQVTM and CDR2 ANQGSEA. In DNA form, the CDR3 reads TGCAGCGTTACGCCACACGACAGTTCCCACCTCGACTACGAGCAGTACTTC. It translates to CSVTPHDSSHLDYEQYF.

This clonotype appeared a few times. This sequence joins TRBV3-1 and TRBJ2-3; D unclear. The CDR3 length is 13 residues. Germline CDR1 reads LGHDT; CDR2 reads YNNKEL (reference sequence). Trimming removed 1 base at V and 4 bases at J, with 6 bases between. The CDR3 spells CASSQGQADTQYF. Here the CDR3 DNA reads TGTGCCAGCAGCCAAGGTCAAGCAGATACGCAGTATTTT.

This clonotype was seen a few times. The V call is TRBV6-1, the J call TRBJ1-5; D may be TRBD1 (6 bases). This CDR3 is 14 amino acids long. Per germline, CDR1 MNHNS and CDR2 SASEGT. Trimming took 6 bases from V and 2 from J, leaving 11 bases between them. In DNA form, the CDR3 reads TGTGCCAGCAGGCCAGGGGTAGGCAATCAGCCCCAGCATTTT. Amino acids: CASRPGVGNQPQHF.

This clonotype has more than one count but fewer than ten. The gene calls are TRBV4-1 and TRBJ2-3, with no clear D. In germline, CDR1 is MGHRA, CDR2 YSYEKL. This CDR3 comprises 13 residues. V was shortened by 6 bases and J by 0 bases, with 7 bases between the two germline ends. The CDR3 here is CASRSPSTDTQYF. The CDR3 DNA sequence: TGCGCCAGCAGGTCCCCCAGCACAGATACGCAGTATTTT.

The chain joins TRBV4-3 to TRBJ2-7, with TRBD2 identical over 13 bases. V gave up 4 bases and J gave up 2 bases; unmatched junction bases: 5. The germline CDR1 and CDR2 sequences are LGHNA and YSLEER. The CDR3 has 16 residues. CDR3 residues: CASSRGTSGNTYEQYF. CDR3 DNA: TGCGCCAGCAGCCGTGGGACTAGCGGGAATACCTACGAGCAGTACTTC.

This clonotype was picked up many times. This chain uses TRBV12-3 or TRBV12-4 with TRBJ1-5; 8 positions match TRBD1. J was trimmed by 2 bases and V by 1 base; bases with no gene match: 7. The CDR3 consists of 17 residues. CDR3 DNA sequence: TGTGCCAGCAGTTTAGAGGGCAGGGGGCGAGGCAATCAGCCCCAGCATTTT. It translates to CASSLEGRGRGNQPQHF.